This T cell receptor beta chain appears in the sequencing data of a study of T cells in Graves' hyperthyroidism and ophthalmopathy (dated by TCRdb to the late 2010s). Background on the whole study: Peripheral blood was sampled at the time of initial diagnosis, prior to any treatment. The 100 discovery patients were randomly divided into training and test sets at a 7:3 ratio. Whether ophthalmopathy could be predicted prospectively was tested in an independent validation cohort made up of 18 hyperthyroidism patients plus 17 patients who later progressed to ophthalmopathy. In addition, the study compared T-cell repertoires in thyroid tissue and in blood from a handful of Graves' hyperthyroidism patients. According to the paper, TCR Vbeta CDR3 sequencing was carried out on about 140 peripheral blood samples, which came from more than 40 ophthalmopathy, around 74 hyperthyroidism and approximately 17 progressor patients. Following sampling, methimazole starting at 30 mg daily was given to hyperthyroidism patients, and high-dose intravenous methylprednisolone was given to ophthalmopathy patients. A discovery cohort of about a hundred patients, fewer than 50 with Graves' ophthalmopathy and fewer than 65 with stable Graves' hyperthyroidism, was used to find distinguishing TCR V-J signatures.

Taken from cysteine to phenylalanine, the CDR3 has 15 residues. Only the CDR3 DNA is retained, 45 bases long and in frame from the first base. The germline V gene encodes CDR1 LNHNV and CDR2 YYDKDF (reference sequence). The germline ends are 20 bases apart after V is trimmed by 7 bases and J by 5 bases. Amplification of TCR beta CDR3 regions was carried out from RNA transcripts. The TCR CDR3 was subjected to a first round of RT-PCR using the HTBI primer set and the Qiagen OneStep RT-PCR kit. Libraries were constructed in a second round of multiplex PCR, after which size selection and purification were performed. Paired-end sequencing of the libraries was performed with 100 bp reads on an Illumina HiSeq2000. The study's own analysis went as follows. Raw data were processed with SOAPnuke, discarding reads with adapters, uncalled bases, mean Phred below 15, or no exact constant-primer or identifier match. High-quality paired reads were merged with COPE v1.2.5, and unique nucleotide sequences were defined as clonotypes. Clonotypes were aligned to IMGT TRBV, TRBD and TRBJ reference segments using MiTCR v1.1. Analysis was restricted to V-J combinations with a frequency above 0.0001, which covered 99.2% of repertoires. The TCS score was defined as F50 (clonal expansion) divided by E x V (chaos), with BLOSUM62-based TCRdist calculated between CDR3 peptides within each V-J. Welch's t-statistics and random forest reduced around 520 V-J features to under 15, which were used in a naive Bayes classifier (R e1071). TCRdb cleaned the public reads at Q25 with fastp, built clones with MiXCR and kept in-frame beta chains. All rows with the same CDR3 protein become a single entry with the most common DNA and genes. The V and J calls shown here were made by TCRdb, not taken from the authors' results. The sample data list around 340,000 distinct CDR3 sequences, and 21% of these were observed just once. The ten largest clones represent 50% to 65% of the sample.

This clonotype was recorded at least ten times. No antigen is known for it. No base-level quality is on record; no much larger clone is a single base apart. Study-wide conclusions, independent of this receptor: A 13 V-J signature model separated ophthalmopathy from stable hyperthyroidism, with 87.88% sensitivity and roughly 82% specificity in cross-validation and 80%/75% in testing. In validation, progression to ophthalmopathy was predicted by the model with nearly 71% sensitivity and about 72% specificity, a median of around 5.9 months before onset. Most expanded thyroid clonotypes (frequency above 0.001) were also found in blood, which suggests that blood repertoires may mirror thyroid immune responses. No statistical method was used to fix the sample size in advance, and group allocation was not hidden from the investigators.

A patient counted as having stable Graves' hyperthyroidism if no progression to ophthalmopathy occurred over 18 months of follow-up. The hyperthyroidism patients were between 18 and 65 years old and newly diagnosed, with a disease duration of less than 2 months. Any patient with an uncontrolled infection, another autoimmune disease, pregnancy or lactation was excluded. Diagnoses were established on the basis of clinical symptoms, serum thyroxine and TRAb, thyroid ultrasound, and orbital computed tomography. PBMCs were isolated from about 10 ml of fresh peripheral blood by Ficoll-Paque density gradient centrifugation. Total RNA was extracted with Trizol reagent, and quality was checked on an Agilent 2100 Bioanalyzer.

Sequencing used blood. The TCR was taken from a woman between 50 and 59 years old with Graves' hyperthyroidism. Recombination connected TRBV15 to TRBJ2-5; the D gene remains uncertain. This receptor carries the CDR3 CATTSVPPRTETQYF. The sequenced DNA: TGTGCCACCACAAGTGTGCCTCCGCGGACGGAGACCCAGTACTTC.